Presented here are 5 T cell receptor beta chains from one specimen sequenced in a study of cytomegalovirus exposure and HLA in healthy donors. Generated by immunoSEQ multiplex PCR, the TCRdb table keeps only in-frame clones and is missing some. This table has approximately 280,000 clones, approximately 86% appearing once. The sample was PBMCs. The receptors here all came from a young woman in good health and CMV-seronegative.

This clone was observed a few times. The V gene is TRBV6-5, the J gene TRBJ2-7; the D gene is possibly TRBD1 (5 bases). CDR3 size: 13 residues. V lost 5 bases to trimming and J lost 3 bases, with 11 bases between them. The V gene's germline CDR1 is MNHEY and CDR2 SVGAGI. In nucleotides, the CDR3 is TGTGCCAGCAGTCCCCTCCAGGGCTACGAGCAGTACTTC. As protein: CASSPLQGYEQYF.

This chain connects TRBV19 to TRBJ2-7; 8 nucleotides agree with TRBD2. Germline values: CDR1 LNHDA, CDR2 SQIVND (reference sequence). The CDR3 is 16 residues long. Trimming removed 3 bases from V and 0 bases from J; junction bases left unmatched: 7. CDR3: CASSIGGGRLSYEQYF. DNA of the CDR3: TGTGCCAGTAGTATCGGGGGGGGCCGACTCTCCTACGAGCAGTACTTC.

This sequence joins TRBV7-9 and TRBJ2-1, with TRBD2 matching 10 bases. CDR3 length equals 15 residues. V lost 5 bases to trimming and J lost 0 bases; unmatched junction nucleotides: 1. Germline assignment: CDR1 SEHNR and CDR2 FQNEAQ (reference sequence). CDR3 bases: TGTGCCAGCAGCCCTAGCGGGGGCTCCTACAATGAGCAGTTCTTC. It encodes CASSPSGGSYNEQFF. The variable domain in full, with the rest retrieved from reference TRBV7-9 and TRBJ2-1, is DTGVSQNPRHKITKRGQNVTFRCDPISEHNRLYWYRQTLGQGPEFLTYFQNEAQLEKSRLLSDRFSAERPKGSFSTLEIQRTEQGDSAMYLCASSPSGGSYNEQFFGPGTRLTVL.

The rearrangement uses TRBV6-5 and TRBJ2-7; 9 bases align to TRBD2. After removal of 0 bases from V and 3 bases from J, the junction contained 6 bases not matched to a gene. The germline CDR1 and CDR2 sequences are MNHEY and SVGAGI. This CDR3 region has 16 residues. In DNA form, the CDR3 reads TGTGCCAGCAGTTACTCCGGGACTAGCAAGGACTACGAGCAGTACTTC. Its protein product is CASSYSGTSKDYEQYF.

The chain recombines TRBV6-4 with TRBJ2-3; possibly TRBD2 for D (6 bases). CDR1 and CDR2 from the germline V gene are MRHNA and SNTAGT. With 2 bases removed from V and 1 base from J, the gap between germline ends came to 13 bases. CDR3 length equals 16 residues. As DNA, the CDR3 is TGTGCCAGCAGTGACGCGCCGGGAGTAGGCACAGATACGCAGTATTTT. This sequence encodes CASSDAPGVGTDTQYF.